These 13 T cell receptor beta chains share one sample of origin, sequenced in a study of vaccination and CD4 T cells after COVID-19 (dated by TCRdb to between 2021 and 2022). The library was produced with PCR. Reads for this sample came from an Illumina iSeq 100. DNA from cultured CD4+ T cells underwent TCR sequencing with the Oncomine TCR Beta short-read assay at the Johns Hopkins FTIC core. Genomic DNA was extracted from the cultured CD4+ T cells with the QIAamp micro DNA kit. TCRdb reanalyzed the raw reads on its own, using fastp at Q25 for trimming and MiXCR for clone calling, and kept in-frame beta chains. Rows merge per CDR3 protein into single entries with the most common DNA and genes. Across this sample there are nearly 7,000 distinct CDR3 sequences, with around 30% seen only once. The ten largest clones capture less than 45% of the sample. The treatment or condition label, as the study defines it: approximately nine-day PBMC culture with coronavirus spike peptide pools or control peptides (ViraFEST assay). CD4+ T cells from unexposed donors were collected before the COVID-19 pandemic (2011-2018).

Antigens of these TCRs are unknown. Sequenced material: CD4+ T cells from blood, cultured in vitro. The receptor source for this set is a human donor in good health.

The chain employs TRBV5-5 and TRBJ2-5; D tentatively reads TRBD1 or TRBD2 (5 bases each). Germline V gene data show CDR1 as SGHKS and CDR2 as YYEKEE (reference sequence). The CDR3 is 14 amino acids. With 6 bases removed from V and 3 bases from J, the gap between germline ends came to 15 bases. This CDR3 is CASTKGRVEETQYF. DNA of the CDR3: TGTGCCAGCACCAAGGGGCGGGTGGAAGAGACCCAGTACTTC.

V usage is TRBV10-1 and J usage is TRBJ1-5; no clear D gene. Trimming took off 6 bases at V and 2 bases at J, with 17 bases between the two ends. The CDR3 has 16 residues. Looked up from germline, CDR1 is WNHNN and CDR2 is SYGVQD (reference sequence). For the CDR3, the DNA is TGCGCCAGCAGCCACGGCGAACTGTTGGGCAATCAGCCCCAGCATTTT. This sequence encodes CASSHGELLGNQPQHF.

The CDR3 spells CATSVGGGYNEQFF. The CDR3 DNA reads TGTGCCACCAGTGTTGGTGGGGGCTACAATGAGCAGTTCTTC. This rearrangement joins TRBV24-1 to TRBJ2-1; either TRBD1 or TRBD2 may fit D (5 bases each). Deletions cut 5 bases from V and 3 bases from J, with 10 bases between. The germline gives CDR1 KGHDR, CDR2 SFDVKD. This CDR3 contains 14 residues.

This clonotype has only a few counts. V and J are TRBV7-6 and TRBJ1-1; unclear D gene. Trimming stripped 0 bases from V and 1 base from J, with 15 bases between. The CDR3 is 17 amino acids. Germline CDR1 reads SGHVS; CDR2 reads FNYEAQ. CDR3 loop: CASSLALLAAKNTEAFF. As DNA, the CDR3 is TGTGCCAGCAGCTTAGCGCTCTTGGCAGCCAAGAACACTGAAGCTTTCTTT.

The sample holds a few counts of this clonotype. The chain employs TRBV7-2 and TRBJ2-3; D not certain. The CDR3 extends over 14 amino acids. The V end was cut by 1 base, the J end by 4 bases, with 9 bases between. The germline gives CDR1 SGHTA, CDR2 FQGNSA. In nucleotides, the CDR3 is TGTGCCAGCAGCTTAGACTCTGCGGCAGATACGCAGTATTTT. This translates into CASSLDSAADTQYF.

This clonotype appeared a few times. CDR3 sequence (DNA): TGTGCCACCAGTGATTTGGAGGGGGATCAAGAGACCCAGTACTTC. The encoded protein is CATSDLEGDQETQYF. J is TRBJ2-5 and V is TRBV24-1; possible D gene TRBD1, 6 bases. This CDR3 has 15 residues. Germline CDR1 KGHDR, CDR2 SFDVKD. V lost 0 bases to trimming and J lost 2 bases, with 9 bases between them.

In this sample, this clonotype is medium-sized. J is TRBJ1-1 and V is TRBV28, with D maybe TRBD1 (6 bases). Germline V gene data show CDR1 as MDHEN and CDR2 as SYDVKM. This CDR3 region has 15 residues. Trimming cost V 1 base and J 5 bases, with 14 bases left between them. The CDR3 nucleotides read TGTGCCAGCAGTTTATTTGGGGGCGCGTGGACTGAAGCTTTCTTT. Translation: CASSLFGGAWTEAFF.

This clonotype has only a few counts. V and J are TRBV27 and TRBJ2-5; 11 positions agree with TRBD2. Trimming took 8 bases from V and 5 from J; bases not matched to a gene: 10. The CDR3 consists of 15 residues. Germline assignment: CDR1 MNHEY and CDR2 SMNVEV (reference sequence). This CDR3 reads CASQIAGGLGETQYF. The CDR3 bases are TGTGCCAGCCAAATAGCGGGAGGGCTCGGGGAGACCCAGTACTTC.

The chain links TRBV30 to TRBJ2-7; weak D call: TRBD2 (7 bases). V lost 8 bases to trimming and J lost 1 base, with 12 bases between them. The germline V gene has CDR1 GTSNPN and CDR2 SVGIG (reference sequence). This CDR3 comprises 12 residues. The CDR3 loop is CAGLDRSYEQYF. The DNA of the CDR3 is TGTGCCGGACTAGACAGGTCCTACGAGCAGTACTTC.

The gene calls are TRBV6-1 and TRBJ2-5; D is ambiguous. The CDR3 loop spans 12 amino acids. CDR1 and CDR2 from the germline V gene are MNHNS and SASEGT. Trimming removed 7 bases at V and 0 bases at J, with 6 bases between. In DNA, the CDR3 is TGTGCCAGCATGGGTAACCAAGAGACCCAGTACTTC. As protein: CASMGNQETQYF.

This sequence joins TRBV27 and TRBJ2-6; D tentatively fits TRBD1 or TRBD2 (5 bases each). The CDR3 totals 15 residues. CDR1 and CDR2 from the germline V gene are MNHEY and SMNVEV (reference sequence). The V end lost 2 bases, the J end lost 3 bases, and 8 bases lay between the germline ends. The CDR3 here is CASSLEGLGANVLTF. The CDR3 nucleotides are TGTGCCAGCAGTTTAGAGGGGCTTGGGGCCAACGTCCTGACTTTC.

The chain recombines TRBV28 with TRBJ1-3, with D tentatively TRBD1 (5 bases). The CDR3 loop spans 16 amino acids. The germline gives CDR1 MDHEN, CDR2 SYDVKM. The germline V and J ends were trimmed by 6 bases and 2 bases, with 17 bases remaining between them. The CDR3 protein is CASRQQAIATGNTIYF. CDR3 bases: TGTGCCAGCAGACAACAGGCGATCGCCACTGGAAACACCATATATTTT.

This clonotype was detected a few times. The chain combines TRBV20-1 with TRBJ2-5; TRBD1 agrees at 9 bases. The CDR3 consists of 14 residues. The junction had 4 bases not matched to a gene; V was cut back by 4 bases and J by 1 base. CDR1 and CDR2 (germline): DFQATT, SNEGSKA (reference sequence). CDR3 loop: CSATAGQGQETQYF. The CDR3 DNA follows: TGCAGTGCTACAGCGGGACAGGGCCAAGAGACCCAGTACTTC.